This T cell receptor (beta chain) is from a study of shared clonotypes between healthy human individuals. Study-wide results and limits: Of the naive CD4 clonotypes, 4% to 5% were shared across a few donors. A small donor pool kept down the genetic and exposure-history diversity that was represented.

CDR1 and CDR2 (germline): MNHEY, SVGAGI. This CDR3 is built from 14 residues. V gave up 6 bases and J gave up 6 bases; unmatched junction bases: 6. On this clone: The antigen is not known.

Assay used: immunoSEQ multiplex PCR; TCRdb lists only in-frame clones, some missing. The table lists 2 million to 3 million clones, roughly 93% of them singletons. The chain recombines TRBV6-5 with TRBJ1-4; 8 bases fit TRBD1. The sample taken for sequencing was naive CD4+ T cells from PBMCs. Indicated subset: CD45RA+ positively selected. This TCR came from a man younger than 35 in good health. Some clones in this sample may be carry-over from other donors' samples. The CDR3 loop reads CASSPTGADEKLFF. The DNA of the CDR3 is TGTGCCAGCAGCCCGACAGGGGCGGATGAAAAACTGTTTTTT.